This T cell receptor (beta chain) is drawn from a study of blood T cell repertoires in COVID-19. Across the whole study: Samples taken during acute and convalescent COVID-19 were collected in the United States, Italy and Spain.

As originally analysed: Amplification of reference gene primers was used by the study to estimate nucleated cell counts. Libraries were prepared by immunoSEQ multiplex PCR; TCRdb keeps only in-frame clonotypes and omits some of them. The V and J calls and clone size come from that table; D and trimming were worked out from the DNA. The data show about 500,000 clones, 80% to 90% seen once. Per the germline V gene, CDR1 is MNHEY and CDR2 is SVGAGI. Trimming shortened V by 2 bases and J by 3 bases, and 13 bases separated the two germline ends. The CDR3 runs 15 residues. This receptor was taken from a man aged 18 to 29 with COVID-19, enrolled during active disease. This sequence joins TRBV6-5 and TRBJ1-1, with a tentative D call TRBD1 (5 bases). The sample consisted of peripheral blood. CDR3 loop: CASSYEPGKDTEAFF. The CDR3 DNA reads as TGTGCCAGCAGTTACGAACCAGGGAAAGACACTGAAGCTTTCTTT.